This TCR beta chain came from a study of blood T cells in healthy people across ages. Across the whole study: T cells yielded about one barcoded beta molecule per two cells through template switching. Notes on the study in general: Relative to aged donors, long-lived donors carried more naive CD4+ cells and displayed higher diversity.

Combining a sample-barcoded 5' primer with a J-beta primer mix, a second PCR ran for roughly 6 to 11 cycles. Every cDNA molecule carried a tag from a template-switch adaptor bearing 12 random nucleotides. One entry per CDR3 protein, called by TCRdb with MiXCR from the 5' RACE reads. Among about 600,000 distinct CDR3 sequences listed, under 55% were seen once. This clonotype has at least ten counts. The antigen is not known. Unmatched junction bases numbered 8, after V lost 6 bases and J lost 0 bases. CDR3 length equals 15 residues. Germline CDR1 MNHEY, CDR2 SVGAGI. The source is a man older than 75 in good health. J is TRBJ2-7 and V is TRBV6-5, with 7 bases aligning to TRBD1. Sequenced material: blood. In DNA, the CDR3 is TGTGCCAGCAGCATGACAGGGATGAGCTCCTACGAGCAGTACTTC. It codes for CASSMTGMSSYEQYF.